These 20 T cell receptor beta chains came from one sample sequenced in a study of graft-versus-host responses after intestinal transplantation. Graft tissue processing released intraepithelial and lamina propria lymphocytes. Only in-frame clones appear in the TCRdb table, and some are missing; sequencing was by immunoSEQ multiplex PCR. The table lists about 9,600 clones, approximately 77% of them singletons, with roughly a fifth in the top ten. This specimen consisted of ileum tissue, obtained 472 days after intestinal transplantation. Every receptor here comes from a human patient who received an intestinal transplant, so some T cells may come from the graft donor.

This clone was picked up a small number of times. The chain uses TRBV28 and TRBJ2-7; TRBD2 matches at 13 bases. The CDR3 length is 17 residues. The trim removed 4 bases at V and 4 bases at J, leaving 10 bases unmatched. Germline values: CDR1 MDHEN, CDR2 SYDVKM. The CDR3 DNA is TGTGCCAGCAGTTCCACGGGACTAGCGGGGACCCCTTACGAGCAGTACTTC. This gives the protein CASSSTGLAGTPYEQYF.

The chain links TRBV5-5 to TRBJ1-2, with 10 bases lining up with TRBD1. CDR1 is SGHKS and CDR2 is YYEKEE in the germline V gene (reference sequence). V lost 1 base to trimming and J lost 7 bases; unmatched junction nucleotides: 7. This CDR3 spans 15 amino acids. The CDR3 spells CASSLWGQGSGGYTF. Written as DNA, the CDR3 is TGTGCCAGCAGCTTGTGGGGACAGGGGAGTGGTGGCTACACCTTC.

The J gene is TRBJ2-4, the V gene TRBV6-6; D remains unclear. V lost 2 bases to trimming and J lost 8 bases, with 7 bases between them. The CDR3 consists of 12 residues. Germline CDR1 MNHNY, CDR2 SVGAGI (reference sequence). This CDR3 reads CASSYTLDIQYF. The DNA for the CDR3 is TGTGCCAGCAGTTACACCCTTGACATTCAGTACTTC.

The chain recombines TRBV7-8 with TRBJ2-4; TRBD2 might be the D (7 bases). Trimming pared 0 bases from V and 0 bases from J, leaving 15 bases between. The CDR3 runs to 18 residues. Germline V gene sequence: CDR1 SGHVS, CDR2 FQNEAQ. In DNA form, the CDR3 reads TGTGCCAGCAGCTTAGCGGTGGCGGGGGCCCTAGCCAAAAACATTCAGTACTTC. Amino acids: CASSLAVAGALAKNIQYF. Based on the CDR3 plus reference TRBV7-8 and TRBJ2-4, the full variable domain is GAGVSQSPRYKVAKRGQDVALRCDPISGHVSLFWYQQALGQGPEFLTYFQNEAQLDKSGLPSDRFFAERPEGSVSTLKIQRTQQEDSAVYLCASSLAVAGALAKNIQYFGAGTRLSVL.

This clone showed up just a few times. The rearrangement uses TRBV15 and TRBJ1-2; no clear D gene. This CDR3 has 13 amino acids. Trimming shortened V by 4 bases and J by 6 bases, and 12 bases separated the two germline ends. Germline V gene lookup returns CDR1 LNHNV and CDR2 YYDKDF (reference sequence). The CDR3 region is CATSTEMVDGYTF. The CDR3 bases are TGTGCCACCAGCACGGAAATGGTGGATGGCTACACCTTC.

The rearrangement uses TRBV10-1 and TRBJ2-7, with D maybe TRBD2 (7 bases). V shed 0 bases and J shed 2 bases, with 11 bases lying between them. This CDR3 region has 15 residues. Germline CDR1 WNHNN, CDR2 SYGVQD (reference sequence). CDR3 residues: CASSESAGAAYEQYF. As DNA, the CDR3 is TGCGCCAGCAGTGAGTCGGCGGGGGCCGCCTACGAGCAGTACTTC.

The chain employs TRBV19 and TRBJ1-2; TRBD1 is a possible D gene (5 bases). Germline-derived CDR1 and CDR2 are LNHDA and SQIVND (reference sequence). This CDR3 region has 15 residues. V was pared by 3 bases and J by 0 bases, with 11 bases between. CDR3 DNA: TGTGCCAGTAGTATTGGGACGTTGACTAACTATGGCTACACCTTC. Translated: CASSIGTLTNYGYTF.

V and J are TRBV21-1 and TRBJ2-7; TRBD2 is the table's D call and was not checked against the DNA. TRBV21-1 is reported as a pseudogene. CDR3 size: 14 residues. Here the CDR3 reads CASRKTPGGNEQYF. CDR3 sequence (DNA): TGTGCCAGCAGGAAAACCCCGGGAGGGAACGAGCAGTACTTC.

This clone came up a few times. The gene calls are TRBV29-1 and TRBJ2-5; no clear D gene. Trimming left V 8 bases short and J 1 base short, with 8 bases between. The CDR3 spans 11 residues. CDR1 and CDR2 (germline): SQVTM, ANQGSEA. The DNA for the CDR3 is TGCAGCTGCTATTCCCAAGAGACCCAGTACTTC. Encoded protein: CSCYSQETQYF.

The V and J genes are TRBV5-1 and TRBJ1-2, with no clear D. The CDR3 is made up of 17 amino acids. V shed 0 bases and J shed 4 bases, with 19 bases lying between them. Germline CDR1 is SGHRS and CDR2 is YFSETQ. The CDR3 spells CASSLERRTGSPYGYTF. The CDR3 DNA sequence: TGCGCCAGCAGCTTGGAAAGGCGAACCGGCAGCCCCTATGGCTACACCTTC.

A word on this clone: Different DNA sequences within this sample yield the same CDR3. The chain recombines TRBV15 with TRBJ1-1; a weak D match, TRBD1 (6 bases). This CDR3 is built from 12 residues. V was trimmed by 6 bases and J by 2 bases, leaving 7 bases between them. Germline V gives CDR1 LNHNV, CDR2 YYDKDF (reference sequence). Written as DNA, the CDR3 is TGTGCCACCAGGACAGGCAACACTGAAGCTTTCTTT. Its translation is CATRTGNTEAFF.

This CDR3 reads CASSQTGGAYTEAFF. The CDR3 region has the DNA TGTGCCAGCAGTCAAACAGGGGGCGCGTACACTGAAGCTTTCTTT. The V gene is TRBV6-6, the J gene TRBJ1-1, with 9 bases lining up with TRBD1. V shed 5 bases, J shed 3 bases, and the junction held 7 bases outside the gene matches. Germline V gene sequence: CDR1 MNHNY, CDR2 SVGAGI (reference sequence). This CDR3 spans 15 amino acids.

The chain carries TRBV7-8 and TRBJ2-7; maybe TRBD1 (5 bases). Germline CDR1 is SGHVS and CDR2 is FQNEAQ. This CDR3 comprises 13 residues. The germline V and J ends were trimmed by 5 bases and 4 bases, with 12 bases remaining between them. In DNA form, the CDR3 reads TGTGCCAGCAGCGACCAGACAGTTTACGAGCAGTACTTC. Residues: CASSDQTVYEQYF.

The CDR3 sequence: CASSYSGSEQYF. The CDR3, as DNA: TGTGCCAGCAGTTACTCAGGTTCCGAGCAGTACTTC. The V gene is TRBV6-6, the J gene TRBJ2-7, with unresolved D. Germline V gene lookup returns CDR1 MNHNY and CDR2 SVGAGI (reference sequence). The CDR3 is made up of 12 amino acids. Deletions cut 0 bases from V and 6 bases from J, with 6 bases between.

The chain is built from TRBV25-1 and TRBJ1-1, with D uncertain. The germline V gene has CDR1 MGHDK and CDR2 SYGVNS. The CDR3 length is 15 residues. V was trimmed by 1 base and J by 4 bases, leaving 13 bases between them. CDR3 coding DNA: TGTGCCAGCAGTGAATTCCCCAACCGGACCACTGAAGCTTTCTTT. This gives the protein CASSEFPNRTTEAFF.

This sequence joins TRBV27 and TRBJ1-4; the D gene is possibly TRBD1 (5 bases). This CDR3 region has 15 residues. Germline CDR1 is MNHEY and CDR2 is SMNVEV (reference sequence). The V end was cut by 1 base, the J end by 7 bases, with 13 bases between. The CDR3 loop is CASSLFGGRVEKLFF. CDR3 coding DNA: TGTGCCAGCAGTTTATTTGGGGGTCGGGTTGAAAAACTGTTTTTT.

Only a few counts were recorded for this clone. The CDR3 nucleotides read TGTGCCAGCAGCTTGATGGAGACCGGGGAGCTGTTTTTT. This codes for CASSLMETGELFF. V and J are TRBV5-4 and TRBJ2-2, with D uncertain. The CDR3 runs to 13 residues. Germline V gene data show CDR1 as SGHNT and CDR2 as YYREEE (reference sequence). V gave up 1 base and J gave up 5 bases, with 6 bases separating them.

The chain employs TRBV7-6 and TRBJ1-1; D not certain. CDR1 and CDR2 from the germline V gene are SGHVS and FNYEAQ. Deletions cut 1 base from V and 0 bases from J, with 9 bases between. The CDR3 has 15 residues. The CDR3 region is CASSLGTFLNTEAFF. In nucleotides, the CDR3 is TGTGCCAGCAGCTTAGGGACTTTCCTGAACACTGAAGCTTTCTTT. Full variable domain (remainder filled in from reference TRBV7-6 and TRBJ1-1): GAGVSQSPRYKVTKRGQDVALRCDPISGHVSLYWYRQALGQGPEFLTYFNYEAQQDKSGLPNDRFSAERPEGSISTLTIQRTEQRDSAMYRCASSLGTFLNTEAFFGQGTRLTVV.

CDR3 sequence reads: CASSHSGSNQPQHF. The CDR3 DNA reads TGTGCCAGCAGCCATTCGGGGTCCAATCAGCCCCAGCATTTT. V gene TRBV13 combines with J gene TRBJ1-5; D unclear. This CDR3 is 14 amino acids long. The germline gives CDR1 PRHDT, CDR2 FYEKMQ (reference sequence). V dropped 5 bases and J dropped 3 bases, with 11 bases sitting between them.

Only one count was recorded for this clone. Other DNA sequences in this specimen translate into the identical CDR3. This chain links TRBV9 with TRBJ2-7, with 7 bases aligning to TRBD2. J gave up 2 bases and V 0 bases, and 5 bases lay outside the gene matches. The CDR3 has 15 residues. Per germline, CDR1 SGDLS and CDR2 YYNGEE. The CDR3 bases are TGTGCCAGCAGCGTAGATCCGGGGGGACCCTACGAGCAGTACTTC. This codes for CASSVDPGGPYEQYF.